The 27 T cell receptor beta chains in this list originate from one sample, sequenced in a study of vaccination and CD4 T cells after COVID-19. Antigens for these TCRs are unknown. Sequenced with the Oncomine TCR Beta short-read assay was DNA taken from cultured CD4+ T cells. TCRdb passed the PCR reads through MiXCR, listing each CDR3 protein once. The table records around 19,000 distinct CDR3 sequences, 55% to 70% of them present only once. Treatment given: roughly 11-day PBMC culture with coronavirus spike peptide pools or control peptides (ViraFEST assay). Material: CD4+ T cells from blood, cultured in vitro, obtained after SARS-CoV-2 vaccination. The receptors originated from a human donor who had recovered from COVID-19.

This clonotype was detected once. This rearrangement joins TRBV7-9 to TRBJ2-1; D is ambiguous. The germline CDR1 and CDR2 sequences are SEHNR and FQNEAQ (reference sequence). The CDR3 runs to 15 residues. Trimming removed 5 bases at V and 5 bases at J, with 16 bases between. The DNA for the CDR3 is TGTGCCAGCAGCCGCTACGGGTCCCCCCACAATGAGCAGTTCTTC. Residues: CASSRYGSPHNEQFF.

This chain links TRBV7-3 with TRBJ1-1; TRBD1 agrees at 10 bases. The J segment lost 4 bases and the V segment lost 5 bases, leaving 7 bases of the junction unmatched. The CDR3 is 15 residues long. Per germline, CDR1 SGHTA and CDR2 FQGTGA. CDR3 coding DNA: TGTGCCAGCAGCCCATCTCGGGACAGGGGCACTGAAGCTTTCTTT. Translating it yields CASSPSRDRGTEAFF.

This rearrangement joins TRBV6-1 to TRBJ1-6, with 8 bases matching TRBD1. The V and J ends lost 4 bases and 12 bases, in that order; junction bases with no gene match: 5. CDR3 length: 13 residues. Germline loops: CDR1 MNHNS, CDR2 SASEGT. CDR3 sequence: CASSGTGNLPLHF. The CDR3 DNA reads TGTGCCAGCAGTGGGACAGGGAACTTACCCCTCCACTTT.

This clonotype occurred a few times. The chain combines TRBV7-2 with TRBJ1-2, with 10 nucleotides matching TRBD1. Germline loops: CDR1 SGHTA, CDR2 FQGNSA. CDR3 length: 16 amino acids. The V segment lost 4 bases and the J segment 5 bases; nucleotides outside the gene matches: 10. CDR3 bases: TGTGCCAGCAGCTCCGGGACAGGGGACTTTGGGTATGGCTACACCTTC. Encoded protein: CASSSGTGDFGYGYTF. The entire variable domain, with the rest obtained from reference TRBV7-2 and TRBJ1-2, is as follows: GAGVSQSPSNKVTEKGKDVELRCDPISGHTALYWYRQSLGQGLEFLIYFQGNSAPDKSGLPSDRFSAERTGGSVSTLTIQRTQQEDSAVYLCASSSGTGDFGYGYTFGSGTRLTVV.

This clonotype showed up just a few times. V gene TRBV6-5 combines with J gene TRBJ1-5, with 8 bases that match TRBD1. This CDR3 has 17 amino acids. The V gene end was trimmed by 2 bases and the J gene end by 2 bases; junction bases not matched to a gene: 8. CDR1 is MNHEY, CDR2 SVGAGI, per germline. The CDR3 protein is CASSYEGQATGNQPQHF. In DNA, the CDR3 is TGTGCCAGCAGTTACGAGGGACAGGCGACGGGCAATCAGCCCCAGCATTTT.

The chain employs TRBV24-1 and TRBJ1-5; unclear D gene. V lost 4 bases and J lost 0, with 9 bases in between. Germline CDR1 reads KGHDR; CDR2 reads SFDVKD. The CDR3 contains 15 residues. The CDR3 nucleotides read TGTGCCACCAGTGAGGGAGTCTATAGCAATCAGCCCCAGCATTTT. It translates to CATSEGVYSNQPQHF.

This clonotype was detected a few times. For the CDR3, the DNA is TGTGCCAGCAGTCTAGGGACAGGCGCTGCCCGGCTCAATTCACCCCTCCACTTT. It is translated as CASSLGTGAARLNSPLHF. This chain links TRBV27 with TRBJ1-6, with 8 bases lining up with TRBD1. After removal of 5 bases from V and 7 bases from J, the junction contained 16 bases not matched to a gene. The CDR3 is 18 residues long. The germline CDR1 and CDR2 sequences are MNHEY and SMNVEV (reference sequence).

This clonotype was counted a few times. This chain connects TRBV15 to TRBJ1-2; D ambiguous. Deletions cut 0 bases from V and 5 bases from J, with 7 bases between. Germline CDR1 is LNHNV and CDR2 is YYDKDF (reference sequence). The CDR3 runs 13 residues. The CDR3 is CATSRDSLYGYTF. CDR3 nucleotides: TGTGCCACCAGCAGAGATAGCCTGTATGGCTACACCTTC.

This clonotype was detected once. The chain uses TRBV20-1 and TRBJ1-2; 7 bases fit TRBD1. Per germline, CDR1 DFQATT and CDR2 SNEGSKA (reference sequence). Trimming at V came to 5 bases and at J to 5 bases, leaving 8 bases not matched to a gene. The CDR3 length is 13 residues. In DNA form, the CDR3 reads TGCAGTGCTTCCCCGGACAGGACATATGGCTACACCTTC. Translated, it gives CSASPDRTYGYTF.

This clonotype was picked up a small number of times. The rearrangement links TRBV20-1 to TRBJ1-1; D might be TRBD1 (5 bases). The CDR3 has 15 residues. Trimming took 3 bases from V and 0 from J, leaving 14 bases between them. Germline CDR1 reads DFQATT; CDR2 reads SNEGSKA (reference sequence). The CDR3 here is CSASIGRGLNTEAFF. Written as DNA, the CDR3 is TGCAGTGCTAGCATCGGGCGGGGGTTGAACACTGAAGCTTTCTTT.

This clonotype was seen a few times. The genes are TRBV11-3 and TRBJ2-5; D possibly matches TRBD1 or TRBD2 (6 bases each). The CDR3 extends over 16 amino acids. Per the germline V gene, CDR1 is SGHNT and CDR2 is YENEEA. Deletions cut 5 bases from V and 5 bases from J, with 21 bases between. CDR3 sequence (DNA): TGTGCCAGCAGCCGGATGATACGGGGGCGCGAGGAGACCCAGTACTTC. Translated: CASSRMIRGREETQYF. The full variable domain, its missing parts supplied by reference TRBV11-3 and TRBJ2-5, is EAGVVQSPRYKIIEKKQPVAFWCNPISGHNTLYWYLQNLGQGPELLIRYENEEAVDDSQLPKDRFSAERLKGVDSTLKIQPAELGDSAVYLCASSRMIRGREETQYFGPGTRLLVL.

The gene calls are TRBV2 and TRBJ1-2; TRBD1 might be the D (5 bases). This CDR3 contains 14 residues. Trimming pared 5 bases from V and 7 bases from J, leaving 17 bases between. CDR1 SNHLY and CDR2 FYNNEI come from the germline V gene. CDR3 region: CASSPTEGATGYTF. DNA of the CDR3: TGTGCCAGCAGTCCAACAGAAGGGGCCACTGGCTACACCTTC.

The genes are TRBV20-1 and TRBJ2-6, with 7 bases that match TRBD1. Germline values: CDR1 DFQATT, CDR2 SNEGSKA (reference sequence). The J segment lost 7 bases and the V segment lost 4 bases, leaving 7 bases of the junction unmatched. The CDR3 runs to 14 residues. CDR3 bases: TGCAGTGCTATCAGACAGGGTAGAGCCAACGTCCTGACTTTC. Translated: CSAIRQGRANVLTF.

The rearrangement uses TRBV6-5 and TRBJ1-4; D is ambiguous. V dropped 0 bases and J dropped 0 bases, with 5 bases sitting between them. CDR1 and CDR2 (germline): MNHEY, SVGAGI. The CDR3 sequence is 15 residues long. The CDR3 DNA reads TGTGCCAGCAGTTACTCGAGGTCAACTAATGAAAAACTGTTTTTT. Amino acid sequence: CASSYSRSTNEKLFF.

This clonotype has just a few counts. The gene calls are TRBV10-3 and TRBJ1-6; TRBD1 agrees at 7 bases. The germline V gene encodes CDR1 ENHRY and CDR2 SYGVKD. Trimming cost V 2 bases and J 5 bases; bases outside gene matches: 0. The CDR3 loop spans 14 amino acids. The chain's CDR3 is CAISEGQDNSPLHF. CDR3 sequence (DNA): TGTGCCATCAGTGAGGGACAGGATAATTCACCCCTCCACTTT.

This clonotype was found once. The J gene is TRBJ2-3, the V gene TRBV11-3; 7 bases fit TRBD2. V was clipped by 2 bases and J by 0 bases; unmatched bases: 11. Germline V gene data show CDR1 as SGHNT and CDR2 as YENEEA. CDR3 length: 18 amino acids. CDR3 sequence: CASSLMSASGGSTDTQYF. The CDR3, as DNA: TGTGCCAGCAGCTTAATGTCGGCTAGCGGAGGAAGCACAGATACGCAGTATTTT. The full variable domain, with the rest looked up from reference TRBV11-3 and TRBJ2-3, is EAGVVQSPRYKIIEKKQPVAFWCNPISGHNTLYWYLQNLGQGPELLIRYENEEAVDDSQLPKDRFSAERLKGVDSTLKIQPAELGDSAVYLCASSLMSASGGSTDTQYFGPGTRLTVL.

This clonotype was observed once. The chain couples TRBV6-1 to TRBJ2-5; D not resolved. The CDR3 is made up of 15 amino acids. V gave up 6 bases and J gave up 5 bases, with 19 bases separating them. CDR1 and CDR2 from the germline V gene are MNHNS and SASEGT. For the CDR3, the DNA is TGTGCCAGCAGAAAACTGCTGGACCGCGCGGAGACCCAGTACTTC. Its translation: CASRKLLDRAETQYF.

CDR3 region: CSARTGETQYF. CDR3 bases: TGCAGTGCACGAACCGGCGAGACCCAGTACTTC. The rearrangement joins TRBV20-1 to TRBJ2-5, with D uncertain. This CDR3 has 11 residues. Germline-derived CDR1 and CDR2 are DFQATT and SNEGSKA (reference sequence). V dropped 6 bases and J dropped 5 bases, with 10 bases sitting between them.

V and J are TRBV4-3 and TRBJ2-3; 8 positions match TRBD2. V trimming: 1 base; J trimming: 1 base; junction bases outside the gene matches: 4. The CDR3 is 16 residues long. Germline V CDR1 and CDR2: LGHNA, YSLEER. This chain's CDR3 is CASSQGLAKGTDTQYF. The DNA for the CDR3 is TGCGCCAGCAGCCAAGGACTAGCGAAGGGCACAGATACGCAGTATTTT.

The chain joins TRBV6-2 or TRBV6-3 to TRBJ1-2; D is possibly TRBD1 (5 bases). V dropped 0 bases and J dropped 12 bases, with 17 bases sitting between them. This CDR3 contains 14 residues. Germline CDR1 MNHEY, CDR2 SVGEGT. The CDR3 coding sequence is TGTGCCAGCAGTTACTCGGGTGGGACGTCGAAGAACACCTTC. Translating it yields CASSYSGGTSKNTF.

V is TRBV20-1 and J is TRBJ2-7; D unresolved. This CDR3 comprises 11 residues. V lost 3 bases and J 4 bases, leaving 7 bases between the germline ends. Germline V gene data show CDR1 as DFQATT and CDR2 as SNEGSKA (reference sequence). The CDR3 nucleotides read TGCAGTGCTAGTTTGGGATACGAGCAGTACTTC. Residues: CSASLGYEQYF.

This chain links TRBV7-2 with TRBJ2-7, with D tentatively TRBD1 (6 bases). Germline CDR1 SGHTA, CDR2 FQGNSA. V lost 2 bases and J lost 2, with 22 bases in between. The CDR3 is 18 residues long. The CDR3 sequence: CASSLRRSGALQTYEQYF. CDR3 nucleotide sequence: TGTGCCAGCAGCTTAAGGCGGTCAGGGGCACTCCAGACCTACGAGCAGTACTTC.

V is TRBV7-2 and J is TRBJ2-6, with D possibly matching TRBD1 (7 bases). Trimming took off 2 bases at V and 5 bases at J, with 13 bases between the two ends. The CDR3 covers 16 residues. Germline values: CDR1 SGHTA, CDR2 FQGNSA. CDR3 DNA: TGTGCCAGCAGCTTACAGGGGGGTCTACGGGCCAACGTCCTGACTTTC. It is translated as CASSLQGGLRANVLTF.

This clonotype was seen only a few times. The genes are TRBV20-1 and TRBJ2-2; D possibly corresponds to TRBD1 (6 bases). The CDR3 contains 15 residues. Trimming left V 2 bases short and J 4 bases short, with 14 bases between. Germline CDR1 and CDR2: DFQATT and SNEGSKA (reference sequence). CDR3 sequence (DNA): TGCAGTGCTAGAAATGGGGGCAGGACCACCGGGGAGCTGTTTTTT. Encoded protein: CSARNGGRTTGELFF.

The rearrangement uses TRBV27 and TRBJ1-6; 8 bases fit TRBD1. CDR3 length: 15 amino acids. Germline CDR1 and CDR2: MNHEY and SMNVEV (reference sequence). V was pared by 5 bases and J by 7 bases, with 7 bases of the junction left unmatched. CDR3 sequence reads: CASSPSGQENSPLHF. CDR3 nucleotides: TGTGCCAGCAGTCCATCGGGACAGGAAAATTCACCCCTCCACTTT.

The gene calls are TRBV11-3 and TRBJ2-7; no clear D gene. Germline V gene lookup returns CDR1 SGHNT and CDR2 YENEEA. This CDR3 comprises 12 residues. The V and J ends lost 0 bases and 2 bases respectively, with 2 bases between them. The DNA of the CDR3 is TGTGCCAGCAGCTTAGAGGCCTACGAGCAGTACTTC. Translating gives CASSLEAYEQYF.

This clonotype occurred a few times. This CDR3 reads CSARGSSGSYNEQFF. In DNA form, the CDR3 reads TGCAGTGCTAGAGGGTCTAGCGGCTCCTACAATGAGCAGTTCTTC. This sequence joins TRBV20-1 and TRBJ2-1; TRBD2 agrees at 7 bases. The length of the CDR3 is 15 residues. Per the germline V gene, CDR1 is DFQATT and CDR2 is SNEGSKA (reference sequence). J lost 0 bases, V lost 1 base, and 3 bases had no gene match.